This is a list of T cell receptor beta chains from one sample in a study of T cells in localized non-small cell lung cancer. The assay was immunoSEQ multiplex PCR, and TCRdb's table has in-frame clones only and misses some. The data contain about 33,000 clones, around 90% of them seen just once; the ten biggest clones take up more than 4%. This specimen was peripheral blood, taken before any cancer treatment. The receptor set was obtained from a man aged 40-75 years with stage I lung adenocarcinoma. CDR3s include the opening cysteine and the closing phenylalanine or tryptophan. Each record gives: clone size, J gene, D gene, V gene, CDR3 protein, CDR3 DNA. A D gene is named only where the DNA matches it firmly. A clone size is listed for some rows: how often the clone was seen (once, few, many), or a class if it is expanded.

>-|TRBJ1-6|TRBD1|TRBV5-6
CASSLETGTGWYNSPLHF
TGTGCCAGCAGCTTGGAAACAGGGACAGGGTGGTATAATTCACCCCTCCACTTT
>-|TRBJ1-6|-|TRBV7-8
CASSLEVGSSYNSPLHF
TGTGCCAGCAGCTTAGAGGTAGGGAGCTCCTATAATTCACCCCTCCACTTT
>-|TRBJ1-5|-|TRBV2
CASSEVRGSNQPQHF
TGTGCCAGCAGTGAAGTTCGGGGTAGCAATCAGCCCCAGCATTTT
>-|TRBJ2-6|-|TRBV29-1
CSVSGSGANVLTF
TGCAGCGTCTCCGGGTCTGGGGCCAACGTCCTGACTTTC
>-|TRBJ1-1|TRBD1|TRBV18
CASSPRMVTGGVDFNTEAFF
TGTGCCAGCTCACCACGCATGGTTACAGGGGGCGTCGATTTTAACACTGAAGCTTTCTTT
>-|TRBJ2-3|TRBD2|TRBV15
CATSREGLTTDTQYF
TGTGCCACCAGCAGAGAGGGACTAACAACAGATACGCAGTATTTT
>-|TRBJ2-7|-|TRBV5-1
CASSSNPSYEQYF
TGCGCCAGCAGCTCAAATCCCTCCTACGAGCAGTACTTC
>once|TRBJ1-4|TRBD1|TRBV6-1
CASRSGTVYEKLFF
TGTGCCAGCAGGAGCGGGACAGTATATGAAAAACTGTTTTTT
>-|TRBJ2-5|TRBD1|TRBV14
CASSLRTGGYQETQYF
TGTGCCAGCAGCCTACGTACAGGGGGCTACCAAGAGACCCAGTACTTC
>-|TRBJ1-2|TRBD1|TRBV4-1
CASSHGTGFDGYTF
TGCGCCAGCAGCCACGGGACAGGGTTTGATGGCTACACCTTC
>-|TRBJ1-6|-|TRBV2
CASSEGGRAIAPLHF
TGTGCCAGCAGTGAAGGGGGAAGGGCGATAGCACCCCTCCACTTT
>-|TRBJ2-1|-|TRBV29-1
CSVVQGRWNEQFF
TGCAGCGTTGTGCAGGGTCGTTGGAATGAGCAGTTCTTC
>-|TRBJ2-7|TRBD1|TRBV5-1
CASSSKDREAQYF
TGCGCCAGCAGCTCCAAGGACAGGGAGGCGCAGTACTTC
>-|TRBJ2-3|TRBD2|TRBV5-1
CASSLGGLAGTDTQYF
TGCGCCAGCAGCTTGGGGGGACTAGCGGGCACAGATACGCAGTATTTT
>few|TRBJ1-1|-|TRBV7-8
CASSSSVRNTEAFF
TGTGCCAGCAGCTCCTCAGTGCGGAACACTGAAGCTTTCTTT
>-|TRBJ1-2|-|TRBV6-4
CASSEGVSGGGYTF
TGTGCCAGCAGTGAGGGGGTGAGTGGCGGTGGCTACACCTTC
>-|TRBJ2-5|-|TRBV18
CASSPGRAWETQYF
TGTGCCAGCTCACCGGGACGGGCTTGGGAGACCCAGTACTTC
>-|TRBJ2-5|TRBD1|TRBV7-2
CASRGTGGRQETQYF
TGTGCCAGCAGGGGAACAGGGGGGCGGCAAGAGACCCAGTACTTC
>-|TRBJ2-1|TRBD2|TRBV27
CASSFVTSGGAGEQFF
TGTGCCAGCAGTTTCGTTACTAGCGGGGGGGCGGGTGAGCAGTTCTTC
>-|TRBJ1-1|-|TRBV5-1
CASREPMNTEAFF
TGCGCCAGCCGGGAGCCTATGAACACTGAAGCTTTCTTT
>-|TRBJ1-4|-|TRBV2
CASSKDSVLNEKLFF
TGTGCCAGCAGTAAAGACAGCGTACTTAATGAAAAACTGTTTTTT
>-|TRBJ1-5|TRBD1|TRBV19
CATRGGAGGTYSNQPQHF
TGTGCCACCCGAGGAGGGGCAGGGGGCACATATAGCAATCAGCCCCAGCATTTT
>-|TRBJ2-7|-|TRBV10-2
CASSLARKESYEQYF
TGCGCCAGCAGTCTCGCCAGGAAGGAATCCTACGAGCAGTACTTC
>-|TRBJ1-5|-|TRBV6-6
CASSSSGRNQPQHF
TGTGCCAGCAGTTCGTCTGGGAGGAATCAGCCCCAGCATTTT
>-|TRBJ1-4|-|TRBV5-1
CASSPAGVGEKLFF
TGCGCCAGCAGCCCCGCGGGGGTCGGAGAAAAACTGTTTTTT
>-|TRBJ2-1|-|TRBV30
CAWSPDWGSSYNEQFF
TGTGCCTGGAGTCCGGACTGGGGCAGCTCCTACAATGAGCAGTTCTTC
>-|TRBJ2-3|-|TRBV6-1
CASNAMSGTDTQYF
TGTGCCAGCAATGCCATGTCCGGCACAGATACGCAGTATTTT
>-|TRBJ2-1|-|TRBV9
CASSVGRGSYNEQFF
TGTGCCAGCAGCGTAGGGCGGGGCTCCTACAATGAGCAGTTCTTC